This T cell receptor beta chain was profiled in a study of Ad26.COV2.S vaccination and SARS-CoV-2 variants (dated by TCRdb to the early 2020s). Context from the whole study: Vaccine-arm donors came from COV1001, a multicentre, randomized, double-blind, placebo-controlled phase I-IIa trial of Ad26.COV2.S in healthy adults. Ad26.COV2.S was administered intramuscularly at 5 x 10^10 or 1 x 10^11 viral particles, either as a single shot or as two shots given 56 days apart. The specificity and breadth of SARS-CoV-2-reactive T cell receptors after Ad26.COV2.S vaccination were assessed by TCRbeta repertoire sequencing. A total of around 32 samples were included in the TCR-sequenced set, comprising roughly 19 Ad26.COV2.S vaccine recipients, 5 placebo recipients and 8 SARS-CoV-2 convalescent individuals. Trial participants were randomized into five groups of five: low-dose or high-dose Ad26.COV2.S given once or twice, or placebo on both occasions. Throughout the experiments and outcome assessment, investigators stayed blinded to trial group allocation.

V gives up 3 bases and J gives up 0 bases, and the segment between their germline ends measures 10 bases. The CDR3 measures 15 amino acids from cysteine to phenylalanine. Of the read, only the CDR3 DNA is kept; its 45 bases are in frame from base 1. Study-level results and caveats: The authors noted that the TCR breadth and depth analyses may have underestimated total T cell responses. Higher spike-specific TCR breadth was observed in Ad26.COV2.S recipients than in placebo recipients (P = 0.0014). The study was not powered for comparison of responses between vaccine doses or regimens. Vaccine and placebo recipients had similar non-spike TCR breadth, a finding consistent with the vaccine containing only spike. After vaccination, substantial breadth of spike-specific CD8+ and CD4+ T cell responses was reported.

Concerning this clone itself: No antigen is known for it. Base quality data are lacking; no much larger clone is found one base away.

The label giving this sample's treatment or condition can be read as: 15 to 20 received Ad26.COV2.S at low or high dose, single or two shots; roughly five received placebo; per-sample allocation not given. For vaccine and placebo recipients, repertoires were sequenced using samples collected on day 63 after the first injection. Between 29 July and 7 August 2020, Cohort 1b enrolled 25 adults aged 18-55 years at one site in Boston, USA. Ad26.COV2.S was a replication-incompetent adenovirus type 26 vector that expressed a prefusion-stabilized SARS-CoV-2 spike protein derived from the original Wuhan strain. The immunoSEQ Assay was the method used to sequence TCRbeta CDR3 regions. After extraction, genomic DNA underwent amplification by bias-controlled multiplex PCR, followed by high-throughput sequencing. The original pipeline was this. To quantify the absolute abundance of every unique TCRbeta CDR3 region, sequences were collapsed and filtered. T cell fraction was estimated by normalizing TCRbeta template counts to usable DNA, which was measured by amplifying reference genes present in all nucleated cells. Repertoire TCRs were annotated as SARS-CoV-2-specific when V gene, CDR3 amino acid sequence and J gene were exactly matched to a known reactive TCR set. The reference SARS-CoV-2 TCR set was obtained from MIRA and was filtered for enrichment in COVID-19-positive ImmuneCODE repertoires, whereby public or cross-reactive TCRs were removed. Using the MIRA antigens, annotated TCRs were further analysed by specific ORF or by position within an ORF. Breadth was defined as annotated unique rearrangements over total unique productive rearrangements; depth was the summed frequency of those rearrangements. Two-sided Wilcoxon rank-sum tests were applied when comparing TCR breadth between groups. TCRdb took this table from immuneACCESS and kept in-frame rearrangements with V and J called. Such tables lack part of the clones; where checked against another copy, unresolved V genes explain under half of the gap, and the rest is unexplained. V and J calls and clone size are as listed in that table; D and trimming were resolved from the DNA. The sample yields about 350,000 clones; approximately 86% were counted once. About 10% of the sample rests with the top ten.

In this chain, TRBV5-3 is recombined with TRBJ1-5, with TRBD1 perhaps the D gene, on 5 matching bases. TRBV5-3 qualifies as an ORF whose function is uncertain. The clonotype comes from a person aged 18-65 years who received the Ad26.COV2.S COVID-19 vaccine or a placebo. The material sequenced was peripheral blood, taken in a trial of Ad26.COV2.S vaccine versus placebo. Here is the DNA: TGTGCCAGAAGCTCGGACACTTATAGCAATCAGCCCCAGCATTTT. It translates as CARSSDTYSNQPQHF.